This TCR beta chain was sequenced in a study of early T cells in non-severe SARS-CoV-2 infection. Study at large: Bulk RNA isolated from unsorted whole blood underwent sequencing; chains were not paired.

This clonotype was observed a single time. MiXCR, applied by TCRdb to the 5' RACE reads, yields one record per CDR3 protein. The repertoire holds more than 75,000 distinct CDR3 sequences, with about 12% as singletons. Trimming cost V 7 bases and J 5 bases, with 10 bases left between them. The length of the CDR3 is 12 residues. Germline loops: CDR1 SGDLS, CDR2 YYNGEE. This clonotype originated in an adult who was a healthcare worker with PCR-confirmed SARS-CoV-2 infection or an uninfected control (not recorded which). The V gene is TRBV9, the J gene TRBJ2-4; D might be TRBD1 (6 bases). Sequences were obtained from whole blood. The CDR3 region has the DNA TGTGCCAGCGGAGGACAGCAAAACATTCAGTACTTC. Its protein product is CASGGQQNIQYF.